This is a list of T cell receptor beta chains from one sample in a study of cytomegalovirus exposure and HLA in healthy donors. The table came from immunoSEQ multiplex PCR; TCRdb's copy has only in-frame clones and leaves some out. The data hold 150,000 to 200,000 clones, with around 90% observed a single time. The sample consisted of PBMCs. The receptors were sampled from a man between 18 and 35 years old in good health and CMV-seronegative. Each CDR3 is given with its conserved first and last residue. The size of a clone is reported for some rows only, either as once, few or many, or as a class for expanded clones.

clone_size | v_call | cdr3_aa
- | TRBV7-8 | CASSFLREGDTDTQYF
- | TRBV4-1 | CASSQVPRSDTQYF
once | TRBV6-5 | CASSYGRGGYGYTF
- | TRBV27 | CASSILGQEETQYF
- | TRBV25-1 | CASSDPGTLNTEAFF
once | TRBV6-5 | CASRSTGGFLYGYTF
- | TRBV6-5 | CASSWGGTPNYGYTF
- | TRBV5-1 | CASSLEKGVGGYTF
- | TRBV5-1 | CASSLQGADTEAFF
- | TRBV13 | CASSLRGFQETQYF